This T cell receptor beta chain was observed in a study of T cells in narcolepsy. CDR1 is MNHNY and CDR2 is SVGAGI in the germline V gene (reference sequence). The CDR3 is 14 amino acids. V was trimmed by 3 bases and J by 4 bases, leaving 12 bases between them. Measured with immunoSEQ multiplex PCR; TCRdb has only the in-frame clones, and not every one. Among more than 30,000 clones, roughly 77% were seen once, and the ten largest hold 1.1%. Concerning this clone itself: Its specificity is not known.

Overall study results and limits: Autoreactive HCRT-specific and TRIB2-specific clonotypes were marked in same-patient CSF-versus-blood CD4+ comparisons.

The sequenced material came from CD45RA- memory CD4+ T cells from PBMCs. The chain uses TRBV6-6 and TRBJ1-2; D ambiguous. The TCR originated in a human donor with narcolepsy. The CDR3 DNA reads TGTGCCAGCAGTTATAGAGGGATCGGCTATGGCTACACCTTC. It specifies CASSYRGIGYGYTF.